The 14 T cell receptor beta chains presented below share a single source sample, sequenced in a study of Tregs in tolerant kidney transplant recipients. The nonmyeloablative bone marrow transplants came from related graft donors, with transient mixed chimerism. Some clones are missing from TCRdb's copy, which holds only in-frame ones; the method was immunoSEQ multiplex PCR. The sample consists of about 50,000 clones, around nine tenths of them appearing once. The specimen comprised CD8+ T cells from blood (PBMCs), sampled 12 months after the transplant. The receptors here all came from a human patient who received a combined kidney and bone marrow transplant. Some of the T cells may derive from the graft donor.

The chain is built from TRBV7-9 and TRBJ2-7; 7 bases map to TRBD2. The V segment lost 5 bases and the J segment 2 bases; nucleotides outside the gene matches: 9. Germline CDR1 is SEHNR and CDR2 is FQNEAQ (reference sequence). This CDR3 region has 15 residues. DNA of the CDR3: TGTGCCAGCAGCCTTAGGGAGGGCCCAACCTACGAGCAGTACTTC. Its protein is CASSLREGPTYEQYF.

The chain has TRBV5-6 and TRBJ2-3, with 11 bases lining up with TRBD2. CDR1 is SGHDT and CDR2 is YYEEEE in the germline V gene. This CDR3 contains 15 residues. The J segment lost 6 bases and the V segment lost 6 bases, leaving 9 bases of the junction unmatched. CDR3 nucleotide sequence: TGTGCCAGCAACGTAGCGGGGGGGCTGGTGGATACGCAGTATTTT. It codes for CASNVAGGLVDTQYF.

The CDR3 DNA follows: TGTGCCAGCAGTGTCCACCCACTAACAGGGGTTACTGAAGCTTTCTTT. Protein product: CASSVHPLTGVTEAFF. The chain links TRBV6-4 to TRBJ1-1; TRBD1 matches 7 bases. CDR1 and CDR2 (germline): MRHNA, SNTAGT. CDR3 length: 16 residues. The trim removed 4 bases at V and 5 bases at J, leaving 13 bases unmatched.

V and J are TRBV5-1 and TRBJ1-1, with 8 bases fitting TRBD1. Germline CDR1 is SGHRS and CDR2 is YFSETQ. The CDR3 spans 14 residues. The ends lost 0 bases at V and 7 bases at J; junction bases unmatched: 5. The CDR3 sequence is CASSLEDRDFEAFF. The CDR3 DNA reads TGCGCCAGCAGCTTGGAGGACAGGGATTTTGAAGCTTTCTTT. The full variable domain, rest sourced from reference TRBV5-1 and TRBJ1-1, is KAGVTQTPRYLIKTRGQQVTLSCSPISGHRSVSWYQQTPGQGLQFLFEYFSETQRNKGNFPGRFSGRQFSNSRSEMNVSTLELGDSALYLCASSLEDRDFEAFFGQGTRLTVV.

This rearrangement joins TRBV27 to TRBJ2-5; D might be TRBD1 (6 bases). V lost 5 bases and J lost 1, with 17 bases in between. This CDR3 comprises 16 residues. The germline gives CDR1 MNHEY, CDR2 SMNVEV (reference sequence). As DNA, the CDR3 is TGTGCCAGCAGTGGTCTGGCCAGGGGCCCCCAAGAGACCCAGTACTTC. This codes for CASSGLARGPQETQYF.

This clone has just one count. V is TRBV19 and J is TRBJ2-1; 9 bases line up with TRBD1. The CDR3 runs 14 residues. Germline V gene lookup returns CDR1 LNHDA and CDR2 SQIVND (reference sequence). Losses at the gene ends were 6 bases for V and 8 bases for J; bases not matched to a gene: 8. The CDR3 bases are TGTGCCAGTAGAGGGTGGACAGGGGCCGATGAGCAGTTCTTC. Its translation is CASRGWTGADEQFF.

The J gene is TRBJ2-7, the V gene TRBV30, with 8 bases matching TRBD1. V lost 3 bases to trimming and J lost 6 bases; unmatched junction nucleotides: 13. Germline lookup yields CDR1 GTSNPN and CDR2 SVGIG (reference sequence). This CDR3 is built from 15 residues. The CDR3 DNA follows: TGTGCCTGGAGCGTTGAGGACAGGGATCCCTCCGAGCAGTACTTC. It specifies CAWSVEDRDPSEQYF.

The chain links TRBV4-1 to TRBJ2-7, with 7 bases lining up with TRBD2. The CDR3 has 17 residues. J lost 4 bases, V lost 2 bases, and 14 bases had no gene match. Germline V lookup: CDR1 MGHRA, CDR2 YSYEKL. The chain's CDR3 is CASSQNPNGGGDYEQYF. For the CDR3, the DNA is TGCGCCAGCAGCCAAAATCCCAACGGCGGGGGTGATTACGAGCAGTACTTC.

The chain combines TRBV29-1 with TRBJ2-1, with TRBD1 matching 10 bases. The CDR3 totals 13 residues. In germline, CDR1 is SQVTM, CDR2 ANQGSEA. V gave up 6 bases and J gave up 5 bases; unmatched junction bases: 4. The CDR3 sequence is CSVGQGNHNEQFF. The CDR3 bases are TGCAGCGTGGGACAGGGGAATCACAATGAGCAGTTCTTC.

The V gene is TRBV23-1, the J gene TRBJ1-1; weak D call: TRBD1 (5 bases). TRBV23-1 is given ORF status, its function remaining uncertain. V gave up 6 bases and J gave up 8 bases, with 10 bases separating them. The CDR3 runs to 11 residues. The CDR3 loop is CASSPNREAFF. CDR3 nucleotide sequence: TGCGCCAGCAGCCCTAACAGGGAAGCTTTCTTT.

This rearrangement joins TRBV10-3 to TRBJ2-3; TRBD2 might be the D (7 bases). CDR1 is ENHRY and CDR2 is SYGVKD in the germline V gene. This CDR3 spans 17 amino acids. V dropped 4 bases and J dropped 0 bases, with 17 bases sitting between them. Here the CDR3 DNA reads TGTGCCATCAGTGGCACCACCCGGGGGGCTAGCACAGATACGCAGTATTTT. Its protein product is CAISGTTRGASTDTQYF.

V gene TRBV9 combines with J gene TRBJ2-3; 7 nucleotides match TRBD1. Germline V CDR1 and CDR2: SGDLS, YYNGEE. With V trimmed by 4 bases and J by 4 bases, 9 bases remained unmatched. This CDR3 region has 15 residues. The DNA of the CDR3 is TGTGCCAGCAGCAAATGGGACAGTGCAGCAGATACGCAGTATTTT. As protein: CASSKWDSAADTQYF.

On this clone itself: Germline is not matched at one junction end, which may reflect a read error. The chain employs TRBV9 and TRBJ2-5; 10 nucleotides agree with TRBD2. The CDR3 is 16 amino acids. Looked up from germline, CDR1 is SGDLS and CDR2 is YYNGEE. The CDR3 reads CASGVELLAGKETQYF. CDR3 sequence (DNA): TGTGCCAGCGGCGTAGAACTACTAGCGGGGAAAGAGACCCAGTACTTC. Full variable domain (missing parts from reference TRBV9 and TRBJ2-5): DSGVTQTPKHLITATGQRVTLRCSPRSGDLSVYWYQQSLDQGLQFLIQYYNGEERAKGNILERFSAQQFPDLHSELNLSSLELGDSALYFCASGVELLAGKETQYFGPGTRLLVL.

A few counts support this clone. DNA for the CDR3: TGTGCCAGCACCGGGACAGGGGCTAAAGGCACTGAAGCTTTCTTT. This codes for CASTGTGAKGTEAFF. The chain uses TRBV2 and TRBJ1-1; TRBD1 agrees at 10 bases. CDR3 size: 15 residues. Germline-derived CDR1 and CDR2 are SNHLY and FYNNEI. The V segment lost 7 bases and the J segment 4 bases; nucleotides outside the gene matches: 9.